Below are 20 T cell receptor beta chains sequenced from a single sample in a study of control samples from healthy donors and cancer patients. Here immunoSEQ multiplex PCR was the method, and the copy in TCRdb shows in-frame clones only, minus some. In the table there are tens of thousands of clones, more than 75% of which are singletons. The specimen sequenced was PBMCs. These TCRs come from a woman between 50 and 59 years old with head and neck cancer.

The CDR3 loop reads CASSQGESTEAFF. CDR3 DNA: TGCGCCAGCAGCCAAGGGGAGAGCACTGAAGCTTTCTTT. The rearrangement joins TRBV4-1 to TRBJ1-1; D is uncertain. This CDR3 has 13 amino acids. Looked up from germline, CDR1 is MGHRA and CDR2 is YSYEKL. The V gene lost 1 base and the J gene lost 4 bases, with 7 bases spanning the gap.

The chain employs TRBV2 and TRBJ1-5; D may be TRBD1 (5 bases). Germline CDR1 is SNHLY and CDR2 is FYNNEI. The CDR3 length is 15 residues. V shed 6 bases and J shed 4 bases, with 16 bases lying between them. The CDR3 region is CASSQTRGVNQPQHF. The CDR3 coding sequence is TGTGCCAGCAGCCAGACGAGGGGCGTAAATCAGCCCCAGCATTTT.

The rearrangement uses TRBV18 and TRBJ2-5, with D perhaps assigned TRBD1 or TRBD2 (5 bases each). Trimming shortened V by 2 bases and J by 10 bases, and 20 bases separated the two germline ends. Germline V CDR1 and CDR2: KGHSH, LQKENI. This CDR3 region has 15 residues. This CDR3 is CASSPTGTHGVGQYF. The CDR3 coding sequence is TGTGCCAGCTCACCAACAGGAACCCACGGGGTCGGCCAGTACTTC.

This chain connects TRBV4-3 to TRBJ2-3; the D is unclear. This CDR3 is built from 16 residues. Germline V CDR1 and CDR2: LGHNA, YSLEER. Trimming shortened V by 0 bases and J by 0 bases, and 10 bases separated the two germline ends. CDR3: CASSQELGSSTDTQYF. CDR3 sequence (DNA): TGCGCCAGCAGCCAAGAACTTGGATCTAGCACAGATACGCAGTATTTT.

The rearrangement uses TRBV6-5 and TRBJ2-3; 7 bases line up with TRBD1. The CDR3 loop spans 15 amino acids. From germline, CDR1 is MNHEY and CDR2 SVGAGI. After removal of 6 bases from V and 5 bases from J, the junction contained 11 bases not matched to a gene. The CDR3 loop reads CASRIFEGAEDTQYF. CDR3 DNA: TGTGCCAGCAGGATCTTCGAGGGGGCGGAAGATACGCAGTATTTT.

This clone was found once. This chain joins TRBV5-1 and TRBJ2-5; D possibly uses TRBD1 or TRBD2 (5 bases each). Trimming stripped 4 bases from V and 4 bases from J, with 14 bases between. This CDR3 spans 14 amino acids. Germline CDR1 and CDR2: SGHRS and YFSETQ. CDR3 sequence reads: CASSGSGTLETQYF. The DNA for the CDR3 is TGCGCCAGCAGCGGGAGTGGGACCTTAGAGACCCAGTACTTC.

The table lists this clone with a few counts. The chain joins TRBV7-9 to TRBJ1-5; perhaps TRBD1 as D (5 bases). Germline-derived CDR1 and CDR2 are SEHNR and FQNEAQ (reference sequence). This CDR3 is 17 amino acids long. V shed 0 bases and J shed 0 bases, with 12 bases lying between them. The CDR3 is CASSLAGGLGSNQPQHF. The CDR3 nucleotides are TGTGCCAGCAGCTTAGCGGGGGGTTTAGGTAGCAATCAGCCCCAGCATTTT.

The DNA for the CDR3 is TGTGCCAGCCGCATGGGGGTAGAAGCTTTCTTT. It codes for CASRMGVEAFF. The chain combines TRBV12-3 or TRBV12-4 with TRBJ1-1, with D tentatively TRBD1 (5 bases). The CDR3 totals 11 residues. V gave up 8 bases and J gave up 8 bases, with 12 bases separating them.

The gene calls are TRBV9 and TRBJ1-1; the D gene is possibly TRBD1 (5 bases). Per the germline V gene, CDR1 is SGDLS and CDR2 is YYNGEE. Trimming took 0 bases from V and 5 from J, leaving 8 bases between them. CDR3 size: 13 residues. The CDR3 region is CASSVGGRTEAFF. CDR3 bases: TGTGCCAGCAGCGTAGGGGGGAGGACTGAAGCTTTCTTT.

V gene TRBV5-6 combines with J gene TRBJ1-4; 8 positions agree with TRBD1. J was trimmed by 7 bases and V by 0 bases; bases with no gene match: 14. From germline, CDR1 is SGHDT and CDR2 YYEEEE. CDR3 size: 18 residues. CDR3 in amino acids: CASSLAPGETGGSEKLFF. The CDR3 DNA reads as TGTGCCAGCAGCTTGGCCCCCGGGGAAACAGGGGGAAGTGAAAAACTGTTTTTT.

The V gene is TRBV27, the J gene TRBJ2-7; 8 bases fit TRBD1. The V and J ends lost 8 bases and 2 bases, in that order; junction bases with no gene match: 5. This CDR3 spans 13 amino acids. The germline gives CDR1 MNHEY, CDR2 SMNVEV (reference sequence). The CDR3 reads CASRTGPAYEQYF. CDR3 DNA sequence: TGTGCCAGCCGGACAGGGCCCGCCTACGAGCAGTACTTC.

The chain recombines TRBV6-2 or TRBV6-3 with TRBJ2-5, with D maybe TRBD2 (6 bases). The CDR3 spans 17 residues. V shed 0 bases and J shed 2 bases, with 16 bases lying between them. The V gene's germline CDR1 is MNHEY and CDR2 SVGEGT. The CDR3 reads CASSYSTLVGGQETQYF. CDR3 nucleotides: TGTGCCAGCAGTTACTCGACATTAGTGGGAGGTCAAGAGACCCAGTACTTC.

V usage is TRBV5-1 and J usage is TRBJ2-6, with TRBD1 matching over 9 bases. Trimming removed 4 bases from V and 1 base from J; junction bases left unmatched: 12. The germline V gene has CDR1 SGHRS and CDR2 YFSETQ. This CDR3 has 19 amino acids. CDR3 amino acids: CASSRAGTGITSGANVLTF. The CDR3 DNA reads TGCGCCAGCAGCCGGGCAGGGACAGGGATTACATCTGGGGCCAACGTCCTGACTTTC.

The chain recombines TRBV28 with TRBJ2-4, with TRBD1 as a possible D gene (7 bases). The CDR3 is made up of 14 amino acids. Per the germline V gene, CDR1 is MDHEN and CDR2 is SYDVKM. Trimming pared 6 bases from V and 4 bases from J, leaving 13 bases between. The CDR3 DNA reads TGTGCCAGCAGACCGGGGGACAGTAAAAACATTCAGTACTTC. This translates into CASRPGDSKNIQYF.

This clone was seen just once. This chain links TRBV5-5 with TRBJ2-1; 8 nucleotides line up with TRBD1. The trim removed 4 bases at V and 3 bases at J, leaving 3 bases unmatched. This CDR3 has 14 amino acids. Germline V gives CDR1 SGHKS, CDR2 YYEKEE (reference sequence). The CDR3 DNA reads as TGTGCCAGCAGCCTAGACAGGGGCTACAATGAGCAGTTCTTC. Its translation is CASSLDRGYNEQFF.

V usage is TRBV20-1 and J usage is TRBJ2-7, with D perhaps matching TRBD2 (5 bases). This CDR3 has 14 residues. V was cut by 3 bases and J by 2 bases, with 14 bases left in between. In germline, CDR1 is DFQATT, CDR2 SNEGSKA (reference sequence). CDR3 sequence: CSASPSSLAYEQYF. The CDR3 nucleotides read TGCAGTGCTAGTCCTTCTAGCTTGGCCTACGAGCAGTACTTC.

The rearrangement uses TRBV3-1 (or the pseudogene TRBV3-2) and TRBJ1-6, with D possibly TRBD1 on 5 matching bases. The V gene's germline CDR1 is LGHDT and CDR2 YNNKEL (reference sequence). The V end lost 0 bases, the J end lost 0 bases, and 18 bases lay between the germline ends. This CDR3 spans 20 amino acids. The CDR3 nucleotides are TGTGCCAGCAGCCAAGATCGAGGGGACCGCACTTCCTCCTATAATTCACCCCTCCACTTT. Protein: CASSQDRGDRTSSYNSPLHF.

Concerning this clone: A read error may produce the germline difference seen at one junction end. V gene TRBV15 combines with J gene TRBJ2-7; tentatively, D is TRBD1 (7 bases). The CDR3 has 13 residues. Germline lookup yields CDR1 LNHNV and CDR2 YYDKDF (reference sequence). This CDR3 reads CATSRDVGGTAAF. The CDR3 nucleotides read TGTGCCACCAGCAGAGATGTGGGCGGGACAGCTGCCTTC. Using reference TRBV15 and TRBJ2-7 for the parts outside the CDR3, the full variable domain is DAMVIQNPRYQVTQFGKPVTLSCSQTLNHNVMYWYQQKSSQAPKLLFHYYDKDFNNEADTPDNFQSRRPNTSFCFLDIRSPGLGDTAMYLCATSRDVGGTAAFGPGTRLTVT.

This clone was observed a handful of times. CDR3 amino acids: CASSTRQGLTEAFF. As DNA, the CDR3 is TGTGCCAGTAGCACCCGACAGGGTCTCACTGAAGCTTTCTTT. V gene TRBV19 combines with J gene TRBJ1-1; 7 bases fit TRBD1. V dropped 6 bases and J dropped 4; count of bases not matched to a gene: 8. CDR3 size: 14 residues. The germline gives CDR1 LNHDA, CDR2 SQIVND (reference sequence).

This chain joins TRBV21-1 and TRBJ1-6. TRBV21-1 is deemed a pseudogene. The CDR3 is 15 residues long. The chain's CDR3 is CASSRARAENSPLHF. The CDR3 DNA follows: TGTGCCAGTTCTAGGGCCCGCGCTGAGAATTCACCCCTCCACTTT.